These 5 T cell receptor beta chains originate from one sample sequenced in a study of T-cell reconstitution after alpha-beta-depleted transplantation in children (dated by TCRdb to 2016 to 2017). The label giving this sample's treatment or condition can be read as: allogeneic hematopoietic cell transplantation with graft depleted of TCRalphabeta T cells and CD19 B cells. Receptor libraries were prepared by PCR. This sample was sequenced with an Illumina HiSeq 2500. To normalize quantification of the TCRbeta repertoire, the TCR libraries were built with molecular barcoding that relied on unique molecular identifiers. The public reads were reanalyzed by TCRdb: fastp trimming at Q25, MiXCR alignment, in-frame beta chains only. Rows merge per CDR3 protein into single entries with the most common DNA and genes. The sample includes 300,000 to 400,000 distinct CDR3 sequences, with 15% to 20% observed a single time. The ten largest clones represent roughly two fifths of the sample.

The source was PBMCs, mostly from graft donor cells, collected 360 days after TCRalphabeta/CD19-depleted stem cell transplant. These receptors all come from a male patient aged 2-9 years who had a stem cell transplant for acute lymphoblastic leukemia, so the T cells may come from the graft donor.

The sample holds a few counts of this clonotype. The gene calls are TRBV4-3 and TRBJ2-1; the D gene is possibly TRBD1 (5 bases). The CDR3 length is 17 residues. Trimming shortened V by 5 bases and J by 9 bases, and 26 bases separated the two germline ends. Germline V lookup: CDR1 LGHNA, CDR2 YSLEER. CDR3 sequence: CASSAGLAPTPQGEQFF. The CDR3, as DNA: TGCGCCAGCAGCGCAGGGCTGGCCCCCACCCCGCAGGGTGAGCAGTTCTTC.

V and J are TRBV7-8 and TRBJ1-3; the D gene is possibly TRBD1 (6 bases). This CDR3 has 16 residues. V gave up 5 bases and J gave up 2 bases, with 16 bases separating them. Germline-derived CDR1 and CDR2 are SGHVS and FQNEAQ. CDR3 sequence: CASSLGEGETGNTIYF. Written as DNA, the CDR3 is TGTGCCAGCAGCCTAGGGGAGGGGGAAACTGGAAACACCATATATTTT.

This clonotype came up a few times. The gene calls are TRBV4-3 and TRBJ1-6, with D possibly TRBD1 on 5 matching bases. Germline CDR1 and CDR2: LGHNA and YSLEER. V lost 0 bases to trimming and J lost 6 bases, with 15 bases between them. This CDR3 is 17 amino acids long. CDR3 protein: CASSQDRAGNVNSPLHF. CDR3 in DNA: TGCGCCAGCAGCCAAGATAGGGCAGGGAATGTTAATTCACCCCTCCACTTT.

The rearrangement uses TRBV7-2 and TRBJ2-3, with a weak D call TRBD1 (6 bases). The CDR3 is made up of 14 amino acids. CDR1 and CDR2 from the germline V gene are SGHTA and FQGNSA. Deletions cut 2 bases from V and 2 bases from J, with 8 bases between. CDR3 coding DNA: TGTGCCAGCAGCTTACAGGGGCACACAGATACGCAGTATTTT. Translation: CASSLQGHTDTQYF.

This clonotype showed up just a few times. The V and J genes are TRBV12-3 or TRBV12-4 and TRBJ2-7; D may be TRBD1 (5 bases). This CDR3 comprises 15 residues. The V end lost 7 bases, the J end lost 1 base, and 17 bases lay between the germline ends. CDR3 residues: CASTTDSKLSYEQYF. The DNA of the CDR3 is TGTGCCAGCACCACAGACAGCAAGCTTTCCTACGAGCAGTACTTC.